This paragraph covers one TCR beta chain sequence. The CDR3 consists of 17 residues. The germline CDR1 and CDR2 sequences are LGHDT and YNNKEL (reference sequence). Trimming stripped 0 bases from V and 3 bases from J, with 17 bases between. This entry is derived from a study of blood T cell repertoires in COVID-19. Study at large: The origin of the acute and convalescent COVID-19 samples was the United States, Italy and Spain. T cells, B-cell-depleted T cells, or PBMCs provided the cDNA or gDNA that served as material.

Study processing details: By means of reference gene primer amplification, nucleated cell counts were estimated. Using immunoSEQ multiplex PCR, the repertoire was profiled, and TCRdb retains in-frame clones only, with some absent. V and J calls and clone size follow that table, whereas D and trimming were derived from the DNA. The sample has approximately 150,000 clones, about 80% seen once. The sequenced sample was peripheral blood. The sequence was obtained from an elderly woman with acute or convalescent COVID-19. The chain combines TRBV3-1 (or the pseudogene TRBV3-2) with TRBJ1-2; no definite D call. The CDR3 DNA reads TGTGCCAGCAGCCAAGATGTCCCCCTGGGCAACCACTATGGCTACACCTTC. As protein: CASSQDVPLGNHYGYTF.